This T cell receptor (beta chain) was captured by sequencing in a study of PD-L1 blockade in urothelial cancer. This clone appeared a single time. The method was immunoSEQ multiplex PCR; TCRdb's version includes in-frame clones alone and lacks a portion of them. The profile shows 70,000 or so clones, roughly 91% of them singletons. V gave up 4 bases and J gave up 1 base, with 7 bases separating them. The CDR3 is made up of 14 amino acids. Germline CDR1 reads MNHEY; CDR2 reads SVGAGI. This chain links TRBV6-5 with TRBJ1-4; D gene unclear. The sequence was obtained from a man aged 60 to 75 with urothelial cancer. The sequencing used PBMCs, collected around atezolizumab (anti-PD-L1) treatment. CDR3 sequence (DNA): TGTGCCAGCAGTTCCCCCAGAACTAATGAAAAACTGTTTTTT. Its translation: CASSSPRTNEKLFF.